A selection of T cell receptor beta chains follows, all from one sample in a study of cytomegalovirus exposure and HLA in healthy donors. Profiled with immunoSEQ multiplex PCR; TCRdb holds only in-frame clones, not every one. This sample has about 140,000 clones, with 60% to 85% found just once. The sequenced sample was PBMCs. The origin of the receptors is a man aged 18 to 35 in good health and CMV-seronegative. The CDR3 runs from the conserved cysteine through the conserved F or W. The D gene is left open where the match is weak. Rows may omit the clone size; those that give it use once, few, many or a size class.

.	TRBD2	TRBV5-4	TRBJ2-4	CASNSGGLSAKNIQYF	TGTGCCAGCAACTCGGGGGGGCTGTCGGCCAAAAACATTCAGTACTTC
.	TRBD2	TRBV7-2	TRBJ2-1	CASSPLAGMNNEQFF	TGTGCCAGCAGCCCCCTAGCGGGAATGAACAATGAGCAGTTCTTC
.	.	TRBV25-1	TRBJ2-7	CASSPRAGDEQYF	TGTGCCAGCAGTCCTCGGGCAGGGGACGAGCAGTACTTC
.	TRBD1	TRBV9	TRBJ2-7	CASSVRGQGKTEQYF	TGTGCCAGCAGCGTAAGGGGACAGGGAAAAACCGAGCAGTACTTC
.	.	TRBV7-3	TRBJ2-7	CASSPERSYEQYF	TGTGCCAGCAGCCCAGAGAGGAGTTACGAGCAGTACTTC
few	TRBD1	TRBV5-1	TRBJ1-2	CASSLVGGGTGYTF	TGCGCCAGCAGCTTGGTAGGGGGCGGAACAGGCTACACCTTC
.	.	TRBV5-5	TRBJ2-7	CASSLQGAPYEQYF	TGTGCCAGCAGCTTGCAAGGGGCCCCCTACGAGCAGTACTTC
.	.	TRBV6-5	TRBJ1-4	CASSYTPGSVNEKLFF	TGTGCCAGCAGTTACACACCAGGGTCGGTCAATGAAAAACTGTTTTTT
.	.	TRBV6-1	TRBJ1-2	CASSDLGSTPNYGYTF	TGTGCCAGCAGTGATCTGGGCTCCACCCCTAACTATGGCTACACCTTC
.	TRBD2	TRBV7-2	TRBJ2-1	CASSFTSANEQFF	TGTGCCAGCAGCTTCACTAGCGCTAATGAGCAGTTCTTC
.	TRBD1	TRBV25-1	TRBJ2-1	CASSETDRAFYNEQFF	TGTGCCAGCAGTGAAACAGACAGGGCGTTTTACAATGAGCAGTTCTTC
once	.	TRBV5-5	TRBJ1-1	CASSYEWGAEAFF	TGTGCCAGCAGCTATGAGTGGGGGGCTGAAGCTTTCTTT
few	.	TRBV6-5	TRBJ2-7	CASSLTGESSYEQYF	TGTGCCAGCAGTTTGACAGGCGAGAGCTCCTACGAGCAGTACTTC
.	TRBD1	TRBV7-2	TRBJ2-7	CASGQGGYEQYF	TGTGCCAGCGGACAGGGTGGGTACGAGCAGTACTTC
.	.	TRBV27	TRBJ2-7	CASSPRMGRANEQYF	TGTGCCAGCAGTCCCCGTATGGGCAGGGCAAACGAGCAGTACTTC
.	.	TRBV11-3	TRBJ1-6	CASSRTPFLRGLDNSPLHF	TGTGCCAGCAGCCGTACCCCCTTTCTTCGGGGTCTAGATAATTCACCCCTCCACTTT
.	TRBD1	TRBV30	TRBJ2-7	CAWSTPGQGRYEQYF	TGTGCCTGGAGTACACCGGGACAGGGACGGTACGAGCAGTACTTC
.	TRBD1	TRBV27	TRBJ1-2	CASSTGGDRGYTF	TGTGCCAGCAGTACAGGGGGCGATCGTGGCTACACCTTC
.	TRBD2	TRBV19	TRBJ2-7	CASSTTSGGSYEQYF	TGTGCCAGTAGTACGACTAGCGGGGGTTCCTACGAGCAGTACTTC
once	.	TRBV18	TRBJ1-5	CASSPLPPTQLQPQHF	TGTGCCAGCTCACCACTCCCTCCTACGCAACTACAGCCCCAGCATTTT
few	TRBD1	TRBV30	TRBJ2-1	CAWRGQGAHEQFF	TGTGCCTGGAGGGGACAGGGGGCCCATGAGCAGTTCTTC
once	.	TRBV19	TRBJ1-5	CASSLGTQGFSNQPQHF	TGTGCCAGTAGTCTCGGGACTCAAGGATTTAGCAATCAGCCCCAGCATTTT
many	TRBD1	TRBV6-4	TRBJ2-1	CASSDGTGYNEQFF	TGTGCCAGCAGTGACGGGACAGGGTACAATGAGCAGTTCTTC
medium-sized	TRBD1	TRBV5-1	TRBJ2-7	CASSPVGGPGGHEQYF	TGCGCCAGCAGTCCAGTTGGGGGGCCAGGGGGCCACGAGCAGTACTTC
.	TRBD1	TRBV19	TRBJ1-1	CASSLTGAGSTEAFF	TGTGCCAGTAGTCTGACAGGGGCGGGGAGCACTGAAGCTTTCTTT
.	TRBD1	TRBV7-8	TRBJ1-3	CASSLGGTGAGNTIYF	TGTGCCAGCAGCTTAGGAGGCACAGGGGCTGGAAACACCATATATTTT
few	TRBD1	TRBV2	TRBJ2-3	CASSERGGRGTDTQYF	TGTGCCAGCAGTGAAAGAGGGGGCCGGGGCACAGATACGCAGTATTTT
.	.	TRBV6-5	TRBJ1-3	CASSYSYGGSGNTIYF	TGTGCCAGCAGTTACTCATACGGGGGCTCTGGAAACACCATATATTTT
.	.	TRBV7-2	TRBJ1-3	CASSLEPGNTIYF	TGTGCCAGCAGCTTAGAGCCTGGAAACACCATATATTTT
few	TRBD1	TRBV10-2	TRBJ1-5	CASSQQDRFNQPQHF	TGCGCCAGCAGTCAACAGGACAGGTTCAATCAGCCCCAGCATTTT
.	TRBD1	TRBV30	TRBJ2-7	CAWKSDRGGYEQYF	TGTGCCTGGAAGTCGGACAGGGGGGGTTACGAGCAGTACTTC
.	TRBD2	TRBV6-5	TRBJ2-7	CASSYSILAGLYEQYF	TGTGCCAGCAGTTACTCTATACTAGCGGGACTCTACGAGCAGTACTTC
.	TRBD1	TRBV27	TRBJ1-2	CASSDLTGINNYGYTF	TGTGCCAGCAGTGACTTGACAGGGATCAATAACTATGGCTACACCTTC
.	.	TRBV30	TRBJ2-7	CAWSEDQGHSYEQYF	TGTGCCTGGAGTGAAGATCAGGGACACTCCTACGAGCAGTACTTC
.	.	TRBV11-3	TRBJ2-1	CASSLGGRGRGNEQFF	TGTGCCAGCAGCTTAGGGGGGCGGGGGAGAGGCAATGAGCAGTTCTTC
.	TRBD2	TRBV4-2	TRBJ2-2	CASSQELAGTGELFF	TGTGCCAGCAGCCAAGAACTAGCGGGCACCGGGGAGCTGTTTTTT
.	TRBD2	TRBV5-6	TRBJ2-7	CASSAGPGTSGRSHEQYF	TGTGCCAGCAGCGCCGGTCCCGGGACTAGCGGGAGGAGCCACGAGCAGTACTTC
.	.	TRBV29-1	TRBJ2-3	CSVEILPDTQYF	TGCAGCGTTGAGATACTTCCAGATACGCAGTATTTT
.	.	TRBV19	TRBJ1-5	CASSMWGGNQPQHF	TGTGCCAGTAGTATGTGGGGCGGTAATCAGCCCCAGCATTTT
.	.	TRBV5-1	TRBJ2-7	CASSLVSGSEQYF	TGCGCCAGCAGCTTGGTGTCGGGGTCCGAGCAGTACTTC
.	TRBD1	TRBV7-9	TRBJ1-6	CASSYGQGGSPLHF	TGTGCCAGCAGCTACGGACAGGGAGGATCACCCCTCCACTTT
.	TRBD2	TRBV19	TRBJ2-1	CASTLAGTYNEQFF	TGTGCCAGTACCCTAGCGGGAACCTACAATGAGCAGTTCTTC
.	.	TRBV5-1	TRBJ2-3	CASSLAASGETDTQYF	TGCGCCAGCAGCTTGGCCGCTTCAGGGGAAACAGATACGCAGTATTTT
.	TRBD2	TRBV6-4	TRBJ2-1	CASSDSISGRGSSYNEQFF	TGTGCCAGCAGTGACTCGATTAGCGGGAGGGGGAGCTCCTACAATGAGCAGTTCTTC
few	TRBD2	TRBV10-3	TRBJ2-1	CAIRGGRDYNEQFF	TGTGCCATCAGAGGAGGGAGGGACTACAATGAGCAGTTCTTC
.	TRBD2	TRBV7-2	TRBJ2-7	CASSEPGLSTSYEQYF	TGTGCCAGCAGCGAACCGGGACTATCGACCTCCTACGAGCAGTACTTC
.	.	TRBV7-2	TRBJ2-3	CASSSTGLKATDTQYF	TGTGCCAGCAGCTCAACGGGACTGAAAGCCACAGATACGCAGTATTTT
.	.	TRBV6-5	TRBJ2-4	CASSYSGRNIQYF	TGTGCCAGCAGTTACTCGGGGAGAAACATTCAGTACTTC
once	TRBD1	TRBV29-1	TRBJ2-7	CSGGQGAYEQYF	TGCAGCGGGGGACAGGGGGCATACGAGCAGTACTTC
once	.	TRBV5-1	TRBJ2-7	CASSLGGTYEQYF	TGCGCCAGCAGCTTGGGAGGTACCTACGAGCAGTACTTC
once	.	TRBV6-5	TRBJ2-6	CASSPGTTGANVLTF	TGTGCCAGCAGCCCCGGGACAACTGGGGCCAACGTCCTGACTTTC
.	.	TRBV6-4	TRBJ1-5	CASSEATNQPQHF	TGTGCCAGCAGTGAAGCGACTAATCAGCCCCAGCATTTT